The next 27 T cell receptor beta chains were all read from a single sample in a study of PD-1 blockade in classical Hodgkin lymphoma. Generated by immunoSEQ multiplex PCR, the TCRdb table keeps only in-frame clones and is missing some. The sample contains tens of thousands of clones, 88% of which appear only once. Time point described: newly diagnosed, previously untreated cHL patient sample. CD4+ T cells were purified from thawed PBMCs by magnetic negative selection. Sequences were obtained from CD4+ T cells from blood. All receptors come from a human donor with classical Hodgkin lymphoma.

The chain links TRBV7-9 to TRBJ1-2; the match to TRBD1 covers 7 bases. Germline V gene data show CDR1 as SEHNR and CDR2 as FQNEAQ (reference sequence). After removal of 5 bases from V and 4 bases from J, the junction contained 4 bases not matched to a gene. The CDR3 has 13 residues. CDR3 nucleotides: TGTGCCAGCAGCCAACAGGGGTCCTATGGCTACACCTTC. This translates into CASSQQGSYGYTF.

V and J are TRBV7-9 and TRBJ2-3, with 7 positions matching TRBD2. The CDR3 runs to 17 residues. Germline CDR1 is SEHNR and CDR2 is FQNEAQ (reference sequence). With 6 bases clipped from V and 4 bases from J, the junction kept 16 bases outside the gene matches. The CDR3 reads CASSLPSPGRKADTQYF. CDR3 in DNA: TGTGCCAGCAGTTTACCCAGTCCCGGGAGGAAGGCAGATACGCAGTATTTT.

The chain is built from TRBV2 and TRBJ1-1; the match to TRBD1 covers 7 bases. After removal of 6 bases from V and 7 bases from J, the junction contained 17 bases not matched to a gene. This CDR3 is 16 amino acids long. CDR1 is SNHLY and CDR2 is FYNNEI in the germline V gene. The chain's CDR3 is CASSATPGQFGGEAFF. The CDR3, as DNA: TGTGCCAGCAGCGCGACCCCGGGACAGTTCGGTGGTGAAGCTTTCTTT. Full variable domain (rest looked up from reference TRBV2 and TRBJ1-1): EPEVTQTPSHQVTQMGQEVILRCVPISNHLYFYWYRQILGQKVEFLVSFYNNEISEKSEIFDDQFSVERPDGSNFTLKIRSTKLEDSAMYFCASSATPGQFGGEAFFGQGTRLTVV.

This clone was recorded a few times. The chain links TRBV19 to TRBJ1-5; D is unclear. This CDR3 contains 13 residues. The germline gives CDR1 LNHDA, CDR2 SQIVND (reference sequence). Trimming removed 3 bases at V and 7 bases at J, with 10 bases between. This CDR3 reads CASSIPTRQPQHF. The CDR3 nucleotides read TGTGCCAGTAGTATCCCGACCAGACAGCCCCAGCATTTT.

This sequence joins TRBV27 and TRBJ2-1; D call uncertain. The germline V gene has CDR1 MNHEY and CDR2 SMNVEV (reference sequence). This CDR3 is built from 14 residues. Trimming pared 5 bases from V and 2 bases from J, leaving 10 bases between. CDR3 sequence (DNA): TGTGCCAGCAGTGTAGCTCTACCCTACAATGAGCAGTTCTTC. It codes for CASSVALPYNEQFF.

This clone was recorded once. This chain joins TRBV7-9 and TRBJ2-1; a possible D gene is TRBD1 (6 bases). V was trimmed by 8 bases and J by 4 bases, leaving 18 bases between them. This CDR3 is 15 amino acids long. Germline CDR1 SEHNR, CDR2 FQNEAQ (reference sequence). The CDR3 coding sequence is TGTGCCAGCTTCAAAGGGGCAGGGGTATACAATGAGCAGTTCTTC. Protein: CASFKGAGVYNEQFF.

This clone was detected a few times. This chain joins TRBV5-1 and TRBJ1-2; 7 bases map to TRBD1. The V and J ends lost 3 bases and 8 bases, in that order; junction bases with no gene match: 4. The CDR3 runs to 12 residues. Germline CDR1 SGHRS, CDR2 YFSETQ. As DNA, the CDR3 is TGCGCCAGCAGCTCCGGGACAGAGGGCTACACCTTC. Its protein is CASSSGTEGYTF.

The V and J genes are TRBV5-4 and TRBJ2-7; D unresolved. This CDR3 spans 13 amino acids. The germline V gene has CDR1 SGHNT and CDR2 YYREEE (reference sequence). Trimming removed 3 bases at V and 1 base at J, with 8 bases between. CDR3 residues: CASSSTTSYEQYF. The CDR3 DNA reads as TGTGCCAGCAGCTCCACAACTTCCTACGAGCAGTACTTC.

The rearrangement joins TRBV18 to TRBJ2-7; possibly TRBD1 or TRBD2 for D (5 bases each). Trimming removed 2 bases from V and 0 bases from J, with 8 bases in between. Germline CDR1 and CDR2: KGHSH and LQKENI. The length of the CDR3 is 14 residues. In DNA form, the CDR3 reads TGTGCCAGCTCACCAAGGGGACCCTCCTACGAGCAGTACTTC. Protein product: CASSPRGPSYEQYF.

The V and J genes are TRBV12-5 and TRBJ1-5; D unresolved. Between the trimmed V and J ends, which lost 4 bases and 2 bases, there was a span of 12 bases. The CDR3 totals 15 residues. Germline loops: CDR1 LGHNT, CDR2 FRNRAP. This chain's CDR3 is CASGSTLLGNQPQHF. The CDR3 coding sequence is TGTGCTAGTGGTTCAACACTGCTGGGCAATCAGCCCCAGCATTTT.

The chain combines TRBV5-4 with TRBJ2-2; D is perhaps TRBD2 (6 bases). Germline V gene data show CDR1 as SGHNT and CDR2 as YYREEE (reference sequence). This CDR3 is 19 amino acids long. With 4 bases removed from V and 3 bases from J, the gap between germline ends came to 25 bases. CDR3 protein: CASSQTGLPRRVDTGELFF. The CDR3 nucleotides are TGTGCCAGCAGCCAGACGGGGCTCCCGAGGAGGGTAGACACCGGGGAGCTGTTTTTT.

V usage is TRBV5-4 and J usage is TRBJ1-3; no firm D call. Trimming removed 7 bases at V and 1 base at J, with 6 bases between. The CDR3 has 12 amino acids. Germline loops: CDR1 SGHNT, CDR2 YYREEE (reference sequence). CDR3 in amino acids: CASGTSGNTIYF. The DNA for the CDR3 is TGTGCCAGCGGAACTTCTGGAAACACCATATATTTT.

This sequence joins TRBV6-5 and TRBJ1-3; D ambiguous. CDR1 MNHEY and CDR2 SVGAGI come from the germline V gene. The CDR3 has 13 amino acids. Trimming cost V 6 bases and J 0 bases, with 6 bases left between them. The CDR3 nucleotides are TGTGCCAGCAGCAGGATCTCTGGAAACACCATATATTTT. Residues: CASSRISGNTIYF.

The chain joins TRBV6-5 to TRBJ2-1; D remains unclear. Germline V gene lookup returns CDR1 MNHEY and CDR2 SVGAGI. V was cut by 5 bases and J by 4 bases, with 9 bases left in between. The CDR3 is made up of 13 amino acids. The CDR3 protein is CASSLDSYNEQFF. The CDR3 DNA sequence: TGTGCCAGCAGTCTCGACTCTTACAATGAGCAGTTCTTC.

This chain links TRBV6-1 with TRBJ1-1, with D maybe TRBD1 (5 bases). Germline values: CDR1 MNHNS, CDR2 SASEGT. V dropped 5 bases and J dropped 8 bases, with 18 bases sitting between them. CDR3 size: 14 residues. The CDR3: CASSPGWGNQEAFF. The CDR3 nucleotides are TGTGCCAGCAGTCCCGGATGGGGGAACCAAGAAGCTTTCTTT.

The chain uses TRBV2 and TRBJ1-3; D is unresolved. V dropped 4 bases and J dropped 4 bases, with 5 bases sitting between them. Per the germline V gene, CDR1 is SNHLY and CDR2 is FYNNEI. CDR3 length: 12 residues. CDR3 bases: TGTGCCAGCAGTGTTCTGGGAAACACCATATATTTT. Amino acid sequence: CASSVLGNTIYF.

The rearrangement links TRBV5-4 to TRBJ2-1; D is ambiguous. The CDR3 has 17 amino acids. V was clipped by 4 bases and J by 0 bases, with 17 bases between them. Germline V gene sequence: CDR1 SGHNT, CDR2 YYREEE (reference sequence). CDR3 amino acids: CASSPDGGLGSYNEQFF. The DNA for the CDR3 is TGTGCCAGCAGCCCCGACGGCGGCCTCGGCTCCTACAATGAGCAGTTCTTC.

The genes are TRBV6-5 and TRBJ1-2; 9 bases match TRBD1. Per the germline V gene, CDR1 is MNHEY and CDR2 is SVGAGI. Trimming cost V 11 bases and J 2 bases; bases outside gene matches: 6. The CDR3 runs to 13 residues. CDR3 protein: CAVRDRANYGYTF. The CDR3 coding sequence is TGTGCCGTACGGGACAGGGCGAACTATGGCTACACCTTC.

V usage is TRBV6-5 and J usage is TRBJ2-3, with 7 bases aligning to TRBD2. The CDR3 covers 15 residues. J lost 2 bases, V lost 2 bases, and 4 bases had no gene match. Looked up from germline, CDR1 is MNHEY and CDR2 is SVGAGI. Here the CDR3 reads CASSYRGRVTDTQYF. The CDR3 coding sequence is TGTGCCAGCAGTTACAGAGGGAGGGTCACAGATACGCAGTATTTT.

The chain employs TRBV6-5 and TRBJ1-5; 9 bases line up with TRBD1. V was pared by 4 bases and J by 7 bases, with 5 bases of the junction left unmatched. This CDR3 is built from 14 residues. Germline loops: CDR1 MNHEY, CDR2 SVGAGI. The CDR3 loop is CASSFRDRDQPQHF. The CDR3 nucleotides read TGTGCCAGCAGTTTCCGGGACAGGGACCAGCCCCAGCATTTT.

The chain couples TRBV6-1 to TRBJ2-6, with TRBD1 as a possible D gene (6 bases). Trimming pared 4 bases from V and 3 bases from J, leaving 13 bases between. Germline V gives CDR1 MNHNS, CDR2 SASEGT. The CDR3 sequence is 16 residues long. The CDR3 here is CASSVSGEGGANVLTF. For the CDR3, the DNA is TGTGCCAGCAGTGTTTCAGGGGAAGGTGGGGCCAACGTCCTGACTTTC.

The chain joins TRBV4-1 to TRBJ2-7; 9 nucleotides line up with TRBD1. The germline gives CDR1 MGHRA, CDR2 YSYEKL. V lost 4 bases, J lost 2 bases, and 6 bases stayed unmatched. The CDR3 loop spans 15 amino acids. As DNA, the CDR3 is TGCGCCAGCAGCCTAGGAGGGACAGGGACCTACGAGCAGTACTTC. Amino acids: CASSLGGTGTYEQYF.

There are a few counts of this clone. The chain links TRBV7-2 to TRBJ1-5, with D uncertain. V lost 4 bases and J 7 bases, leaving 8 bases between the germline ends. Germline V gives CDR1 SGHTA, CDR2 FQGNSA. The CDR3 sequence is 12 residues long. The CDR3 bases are TGTGCCAGCAGCTCCCGTGGACAGCCCCAGCATTTT. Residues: CASSSRGQPQHF.

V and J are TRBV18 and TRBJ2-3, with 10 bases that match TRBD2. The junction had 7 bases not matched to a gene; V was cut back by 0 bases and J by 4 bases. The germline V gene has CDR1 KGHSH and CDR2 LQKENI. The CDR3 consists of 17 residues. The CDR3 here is CASSPPLLAGWPDTQYF. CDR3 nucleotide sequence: TGTGCCAGCTCACCACCGTTACTAGCGGGATGGCCAGATACGCAGTATTTT.

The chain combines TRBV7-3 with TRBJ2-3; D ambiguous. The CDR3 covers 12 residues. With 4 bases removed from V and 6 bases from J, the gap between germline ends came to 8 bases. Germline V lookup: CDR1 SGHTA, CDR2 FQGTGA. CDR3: CASSYRSDTQYF. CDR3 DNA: TGTGCCAGCAGCTATCGGAGTGATACGCAGTATTTT.

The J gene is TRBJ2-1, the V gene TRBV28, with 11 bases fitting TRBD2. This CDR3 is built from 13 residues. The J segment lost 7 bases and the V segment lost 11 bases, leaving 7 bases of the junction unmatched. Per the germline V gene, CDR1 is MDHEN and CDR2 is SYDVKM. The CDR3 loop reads CASGLAGGNEQFF. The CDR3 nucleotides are TGTGCCTCGGGGCTAGCGGGAGGTAATGAGCAGTTCTTC.

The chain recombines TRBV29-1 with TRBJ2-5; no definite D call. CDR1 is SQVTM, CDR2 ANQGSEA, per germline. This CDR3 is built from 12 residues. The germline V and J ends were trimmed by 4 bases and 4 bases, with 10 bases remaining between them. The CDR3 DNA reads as TGCAGCGTTGTGGAAGGGATAGAGACCCAGTACTTC. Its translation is CSVVEGIETQYF. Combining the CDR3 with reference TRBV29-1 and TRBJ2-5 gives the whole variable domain SAVISQKPSRDICQRGTSLTIQCQVDSQVTMMFWYRQQPGQSLTLIATANQGSEATYESGFVIDKFPISRPNLTFSTLTVSNMSPEDSSIYLCSVVEGIETQYFGPGTRLLVL.